The entry below gives a single T cell receptor (beta chain) sequence along with its context. Its cognate antigen is unknown. At one end the junction does not follow the germline gene, possibly because of a read error. The data originate from a study of blood T cells in healthy people across ages. Overall study results and limits: More naive CD4+ cells and higher diversity marked long-lived donors relative to aged donors. Estimates drawn from one million T cells were deemed to understate diversity. The study could not conclusively compare naive and antigen-experienced cells, given its unsorted PBMCs. The study lacked donor CMV status, which possibly confounded expanded clonotype changes.

Germline V gene sequence: CDR1 MGHRA, CDR2 YSYEKL. The CDR3 runs 16 residues. Then a second PCR, running roughly 7 to 12 cycles, was carried out with a sample-barcoded 5' primer and a J-beta primer mix. MiXCR, applied by TCRdb to the 5' RACE reads, yields one record per CDR3 protein. The sample includes roughly 1.5 million distinct CDR3 sequences, approximately 39% seen only once; the top ten take more than 4%. Material for sequencing was blood. This clonotype was obtained from a woman in her late teens or twenties in good health. This rearrangement joins TRBV4-1 to TRBJ1-5; a weak D match, TRBD1 (6 bases). The chain's CDR3 is CASSQSEGHLNQSQHF. The CDR3 DNA reads as TGCGCCAGCAGCCAATCCGAGGGACACCTAAATCAGTCCCAGCATTTT.